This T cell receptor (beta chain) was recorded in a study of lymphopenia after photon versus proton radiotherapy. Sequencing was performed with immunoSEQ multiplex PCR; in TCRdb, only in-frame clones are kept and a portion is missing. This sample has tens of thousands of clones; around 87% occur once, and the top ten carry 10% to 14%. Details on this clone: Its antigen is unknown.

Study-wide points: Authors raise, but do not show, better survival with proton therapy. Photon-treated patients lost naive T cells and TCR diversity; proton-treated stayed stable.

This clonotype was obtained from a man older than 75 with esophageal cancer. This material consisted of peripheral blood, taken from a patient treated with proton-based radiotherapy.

The DNA for the CDR3 is TGTGCCAGCAGCCGAACGGGGGGGCTCACAGATACGCAGTATTTT. This translates into CASSRTGGLTDTQYF. The V gene is TRBV4-2, the J gene TRBJ2-3; 8 bases fit TRBD2. With 4 bases clipped from V and 2 bases from J, the junction kept 5 bases outside the gene matches. Looked up from germline, CDR1 is LGHNA and CDR2 is YNFKEQ. The CDR3 has 15 amino acids.